Below are 29 T cell receptor beta chains sequenced from a single sample in a study of regulatory T cells in long-lasting Graves disease. Specified time point: persistent/refractory GD, antithyroid drugs over 5 years with positive TRAb. PBMC-derived RNA was used for the TCR library. Researchers made TCR beta libraries by using iRepertoire HTBI primers and running Arm-PCR on CDR3 regions. TCRdb processed the multiplex PCR reads anew with MiXCR; each CDR3 protein has one entry. Found here are 500,000 to 800,000 distinct CDR3 sequences, roughly 30% of them singletons; the top ten hold about two fifths. Sequencing used peripheral blood mononuclear cells (PBMCs), obtained when the disease was refractory, from a patient treated with antithyroid drugs. The receptors derive from a female donor with Graves disease.

The chain recombines TRBV6-1 with TRBJ1-1; D unclear. Germline V gives CDR1 MNHNS, CDR2 SASEGT. This CDR3 contains 14 residues. V was cut by 6 bases and J by 1 base, with 12 bases left in between. CDR3 coding DNA: TGTGCCAGCAGGGACGGGAAGGGGAACACTGAAGCTTTCTTT. Amino acid sequence: CASRDGKGNTEAFF.

This clonotype was recorded a few times. This chain joins TRBV9 and TRBJ2-7; D call uncertain. Germline values: CDR1 SGDLS, CDR2 YYNGEE. CDR3 length equals 15 residues. Between the trimmed V and J ends, which lost 0 bases and 0 bases, there was a span of 10 bases. CDR3 nucleotides: TGTGCCAGCAGCGTAGCAGCGCTGAGCTCCTACGAGCAGTACTTC. Translating it yields CASSVAALSSYEQYF.

The V and J genes are TRBV10-3 and TRBJ2-3; 7 bases map to TRBD1. V was pared by 2 bases and J by 5 bases, with 10 bases of the junction left unmatched. CDR1 ENHRY and CDR2 SYGVKD come from the germline V gene. The CDR3 contains 16 residues. CDR3 bases: TGTGCCATCAGTGAGGGATGGACAGGCAGTGGAGATACGCAGTATTTT. As protein: CAISEGWTGSGDTQYF.

This clonotype was found a few times. This chain links TRBV20-1 with TRBJ1-4, with 9 bases aligning to TRBD1. The germline CDR1 and CDR2 sequences are DFQATT and SNEGSKA (reference sequence). The CDR3 length is 14 residues. The junction had 8 bases not matched to a gene; V was cut back by 5 bases and J by 7 bases. Here the CDR3 reads CSAPRQGVGEKLFF. The CDR3 nucleotides are TGCAGTGCTCCCAGACAGGGGGTGGGTGAAAAACTGTTTTTT.

The chain is built from TRBV7-9 and TRBJ1-2; no clear D. V lost 0 bases and J 8 bases, leaving 7 bases between the germline ends. The CDR3 has 12 amino acids. CDR1 is SEHNR and CDR2 is FQNEAQ in the germline V gene (reference sequence). In nucleotides, the CDR3 is TGTGCCAGCAGCTTAGCCCCCCCCGGCTACACCTTC. Protein: CASSLAPPGYTF.

The V call is TRBV6-2 or TRBV6-3, the J call TRBJ2-5, with 7 bases that match TRBD1. CDR3 length: 15 amino acids. The germline V gene has CDR1 MNHEY and CDR2 SVGEGT. The V gene end was trimmed by 3 bases and the J gene end by 1 base; junction bases not matched to a gene: 5. CDR3 in DNA: TGTGCCAGCAGTTATTCCGGGACAGCCCAAGAGACCCAGTACTTC. Residues: CASSYSGTAQETQYF.

The chain carries TRBV2 and TRBJ1-1; TRBD1 matches at 7 bases. The CDR3 spans 15 residues. Looked up from germline, CDR1 is SNHLY and CDR2 is FYNNEI. V was pared by 6 bases and J by 4 bases, with 11 bases of the junction left unmatched. The CDR3 DNA follows: TGTGCCAGCAGGCCAGTTACAGGGGAGGGCACTGAAGCTTTCTTT. Translating it yields CASRPVTGEGTEAFF.

On this clonotype: A single base separates this from a much larger clone, so it may be a read error. The V gene is TRBV2, the J gene TRBJ1-2, with a weak D call TRBD1 (6 bases). V gave up 11 bases and J gave up 2 bases, with 15 bases separating them. The CDR3 has 13 residues. Germline assignment: CDR1 SNHLY and CDR2 FYNNEI. CDR3 protein: CACGDNVNYGYTF. The CDR3 nucleotides read TGTGCCTGCGGGGACAACGTAAACTATGGCTACACCTTC.

In its sample, this clonotype was seen a few times. This chain connects TRBV2 to TRBJ1-5, with TRBD1 matching over 7 bases. This CDR3 is built from 14 residues. V lost 10 bases, J lost 4 bases, and 10 bases stayed unmatched. The germline V gene has CDR1 SNHLY and CDR2 FYNNEI. In nucleotides, the CDR3 is TGTGCCATCCGCGACAGGGCCAGGAATCAGCCCCAGCATTTT. Translation gives CAIRDRARNQPQHF. Based on the CDR3 plus reference TRBV2 and TRBJ1-5, the full variable domain is EPEVTQTPSHQVTQMGQEVILRCVPISNHLYFYWYRQILGQKVEFLVSFYNNEISEKSEIFDDQFSVERPDGSNFTLKIRSTKLEDSAMYFCAIRDRARNQPQHFGDGTRLSIL.

The table lists this clonotype with many counts. The chain links TRBV12-3 or TRBV12-4 to TRBJ2-7; D not resolved. V lost 3 bases and J lost 0, with 15 bases in between. This CDR3 comprises 16 residues. CDR3: CASSFFWDKNSYEQYF. DNA of the CDR3: TGTGCCAGCAGTTTTTTTTGGGATAAAAACTCCTACGAGCAGTACTTC.

The V gene is TRBV19, the J gene TRBJ2-7; D unclear. V lost 6 bases and J lost 3, with 6 bases in between. This CDR3 contains 11 residues. CDR1 and CDR2 from the germline V gene are LNHDA and SQIVND (reference sequence). The CDR3 reads CASRDRYEQYF. CDR3 in DNA: TGTGCCAGTAGGGACCGCTACGAGCAGTACTTC.

This clonotype appeared many times. The chain has TRBV25-1 and TRBJ1-6, with D perhaps matching TRBD1 (6 bases). V was pared by 5 bases and J by 6 bases, with 11 bases between. Germline V CDR1 and CDR2: MGHDK, SYGVNS. This CDR3 comprises 14 residues. The CDR3 DNA reads as TGTGCCAGCAGTTTGGGGGCGCTTAATTCACCCCTCCACTTT. Its protein is CASSLGALNSPLHF.

The sample holds many counts of this clonotype. The chain employs TRBV20-1 and TRBJ2-5; the D is unclear. The V gene lost 2 bases and the J gene lost 4 bases, with 2 bases spanning the gap. CDR1 is DFQATT, CDR2 SNEGSKA, per germline (reference sequence). The CDR3 loop spans 10 amino acids. Here the CDR3 reads CSARRETQYF. The CDR3 DNA is TGCAGTGCTAGAAGAGAGACCCAGTACTTC.

This clonotype was seen a handful of times. The chain is built from TRBV6-1 and TRBJ1-1; D is unresolved. V dropped 5 bases and J dropped 1 base, with 11 bases sitting between them. Germline V gene sequence: CDR1 MNHNS, CDR2 SASEGT. The CDR3 contains 14 residues. CDR3 residues: CASSQDEQNTEAFF. CDR3 in DNA: TGTGCCAGCAGTCAGGATGAGCAGAACACTGAAGCTTTCTTT.

The J gene is TRBJ2-1, the V gene TRBV27, with TRBD2 identical over 13 bases. With 7 bases clipped from V and 0 bases from J, the junction kept 18 bases outside the gene matches. CDR3 size: 21 residues. Germline lookup yields CDR1 MNHEY and CDR2 SMNVEV (reference sequence). DNA of the CDR3: TGTGCCAGCACCTCCTTTTCCGGGACTAGCGGGACTATTAGCTCCTACAATGAGCAGTTCTTC. Protein product: CASTSFSGTSGTISSYNEQFF.

The V and J genes are TRBV6-2 or TRBV6-3 and TRBJ1-5, with a possible D match to TRBD1 (6 bases). V lost 0 bases and J lost 7, with 13 bases in between. Per germline, CDR1 MNHEY and CDR2 SVGEGT. CDR3 length equals 15 residues. CDR3 loop: CASSYSRGGPQPQHF. The CDR3 DNA follows: TGTGCCAGCAGTTACTCTCGGGGGGGCCCCCAGCCCCAGCATTTT.

The V and J genes are TRBV2 and TRBJ1-6, with D perhaps matching TRBD1 (5 bases). CDR1 is SNHLY and CDR2 is FYNNEI in the germline V gene. Trimming shortened V by 10 bases and J by 7 bases, and 11 bases separated the two germline ends. CDR3 length: 12 amino acids. The CDR3 DNA reads as TGTGCCATCCGGGACGGGAATTCACCCCTCCACTTT. It yields the protein CAIRDGNSPLHF.

V usage is TRBV24-1 and J usage is TRBJ1-5, with D possibly TRBD1 on 5 matching bases. The germline V and J ends were trimmed by 9 bases and 1 base, with 6 bases remaining between them. The germline V gene encodes CDR1 KGHDR and CDR2 SFDVKD. The CDR3 runs 12 residues. CDR3 DNA: TGTGCCACCCGACAGAGCAATCAGCCCCAGCATTTT. Translating gives CATRQSNQPQHF.

The rearrangement links TRBV30 to TRBJ1-4, with D uncertain. Per germline, CDR1 GTSNPN and CDR2 SVGIG (reference sequence). Trimming pared 0 bases from V and 0 bases from J, leaving 8 bases between. CDR3 length: 15 residues. CDR3 sequence (DNA): TGTGCCTGGAGTGTACTTGGGACAACTAATGAAAAACTGTTTTTT. This encodes CAWSVLGTTNEKLFF.

As regards this clonotype: This clone may be a read error of a much larger clone one base away. This CDR3 is missing its conserved last phenylalanine or tryptophan, likely due to a read error. The J gene is TRBJ1-5, the V gene TRBV6-1; 7 bases are shared with TRBD1. Losses at the gene ends were 8 bases for V and 2 bases for J; bases not matched to a gene: 6. The CDR3 is 14 residues long. Germline CDR1 and CDR2: MNHNS and SASEGT. The DNA of the CDR3 is TGTGCCAGCTTAGGGGGCTGGGGCAATCAGCCCCAGCATTCT. Translated: CASLGGWGNQPQHS.

This chain connects TRBV24-1 to TRBJ2-5; D might be TRBD1 (5 bases). V lost 3 bases and J 1 base, leaving 8 bases between the germline ends. Germline lookup yields CDR1 KGHDR and CDR2 SFDVKD. The CDR3 totals 14 residues. The CDR3 loop is CATSDHDSQETQYF. The CDR3 DNA reads TGTGCCACCAGTGATCATGACAGCCAAGAGACCCAGTACTTC.

This clonotype was recorded at least ten times. The V call is TRBV2, the J call TRBJ1-1, with 9 bases lining up with TRBD1. Germline V gene lookup returns CDR1 SNHLY and CDR2 FYNNEI. There are 14 residues in the CDR3. J lost 3 bases, V lost 5 bases, and 4 bases had no gene match. CDR3 DNA: TGTGCCAGCAGTTTTCGGGACAGGGACACTGAAGCTTTCTTT. It is translated as CASSFRDRDTEAFF.

This chain connects TRBV7-6 to TRBJ1-2, with 8 positions matching TRBD1. CDR1 SGHVS and CDR2 FNYEAQ come from the germline V gene. Trimming cost V 1 base and J 8 bases; bases outside gene matches: 9. The CDR3 extends over 15 amino acids. The CDR3 DNA follows: TGTGCCAGCAGCTTAGATAAGGTGACAGGGGAAGGCTACACCTTC. Amino acids: CASSLDKVTGEGYTF.

This clonotype occurred many times. This chain links TRBV11-2 with TRBJ2-5; 7 nucleotides match TRBD2. Germline lookup yields CDR1 SGHAT and CDR2 FQNNGV. The V gene end was trimmed by 1 base and the J gene end by 2 bases; junction bases not matched to a gene: 7. The length of the CDR3 is 16 residues. The CDR3 here is CASSLVGREGQETQYF. CDR3 DNA: TGTGCCAGCAGCTTAGTGGGTAGGGAGGGTCAAGAGACCCAGTACTTC.

The J gene is TRBJ2-4, the V gene TRBV5-1; D not certain. This CDR3 region has 12 residues. V dropped 0 bases and J dropped 3 bases, with 1 base sitting between them. CDR1 is SGHRS, CDR2 YFSETQ, per germline. For the CDR3, the DNA is TGCGCCAGCAGCTTGGACAAAAACATTCAGTACTTC. Protein sequence: CASSLDKNIQYF.

The chain couples TRBV6-5 to TRBJ1-6; 10 bases are a match to TRBD1. Germline CDR1 is MNHEY and CDR2 is SVGAGI. V lost 1 base and J lost 10; bases outside the gene matches: 7. This CDR3 has 16 amino acids. The CDR3 DNA reads TGTGCCAGCAGTTACTTGGGGGGGACAGGGGACTCACCCCTCCACTTT. It is translated as CASSYLGGTGDSPLHF.

The V gene is TRBV3-1, the J gene TRBJ2-7, with TRBD2 as a possible D gene (5 bases). V dropped 4 bases and J dropped 5 bases, with 18 bases sitting between them. The CDR3 length is 15 residues. Germline V CDR1 and CDR2: LGHDT, YNNKEL (reference sequence). This CDR3 is CASSLDSGNRNEQYF. The CDR3 nucleotides read TGTGCCAGCAGCCTAGATTCGGGAAATCGGAACGAGCAGTACTTC.

This chain uses TRBV7-9 with TRBJ1-4; 9 bases agree with TRBD1. The length of the CDR3 is 15 residues. Unmatched junction bases numbered 7, after V lost 5 bases and J lost 6 bases. Germline CDR1 and CDR2: SEHNR and FQNEAQ (reference sequence). The CDR3 bases are TGTGCCAGCAGCACCCAAAGGACAGGGGATGAAAAACTGTTTTTT. As protein: CASSTQRTGDEKLFF. The full variable domain, in which reference TRBV7-9 and TRBJ1-4 provide the parts outside the CDR3, is DTGVSQNPRHKITKRGQNVTFRCDPISEHNRLYWYRQTLGQGPEFLTYFQNEAQLEKSRLLSDRFSAERPKGSFSTLEIQRTEQGDSAMYLCASSTQRTGDEKLFFGSGTQLSVL.

The J gene is TRBJ1-2, the V gene TRBV29-1, with TRBD1 as a possible D gene (5 bases). V gave up 0 bases and J gave up 8 bases, with 13 bases separating them. The germline V gene has CDR1 SQVTM and CDR2 ANQGSEA. There are 13 residues in the CDR3. CDR3 sequence: CSVEDAGGSGYTF. CDR3 nucleotide sequence: TGCAGCGTTGAAGACGCGGGGGGAAGCGGCTACACCTTC.